This TCR beta chain is from a study of blood T cells in healthy people across ages. Only a few counts were recorded for this clonotype. The CDR3 has 15 residues. CDR1 and CDR2 from the germline V gene are MNHEY and SVGAGI. V lost 0 bases and J lost 0, with 6 bases in between. Together with a sample-barcoded 5' primer, a J-beta primer mix was included in a second PCR lasting about 7 to 11 cycles. Each CDR3 protein gets one entry after TCRdb re-called the 5' RACE reads with MiXCR. Of about 1.7 million distinct CDR3 sequences listed, about 30% are singletons. Samples each had at least 6 micrograms of total RNA extracted.

This chain uses TRBV6-5 with TRBJ2-1; no firm D call. Material: blood. The clonotype comes from a woman aged 30 to 39 in good health. The DNA for the CDR3 is TGTGCCAGCAGTTACTCGGAGAGCTCCTACAATGAGCAGTTCTTC. This codes for CASSYSESSYNEQFF.